These T cell receptor beta chains were read from a single sample in a study of response to subunit inactivated influenza vaccine. TCRdb used MiXCR to reprocess the RT-PCR reads, holding one entry per CDR3 protein. There are around 790,000 distinct CDR3 sequences in the sample; 21% occur only once, and roughly 10% lies in the top ten. This specimen consisted of PBMCs from blood, obtained about 5 days after vaccination. The receptor source for this set is a man in his forties or fifties who received an inactivated influenza vaccine. Both conserved end residues are part of each CDR3. The D gene is left open where the match is weak. Where a row states a size, it is once, few, many or the class of an expanded clone; other rows omit it.

d_call	clone_size	v_call	j_call	cdr3_aa	cdr3_nt
NA	once	TRBV6-1	TRBJ1-5	CASGQQINQPQHF	TGTGCCAGCGGGCAACAGATCAATCAGCCCCAGCATTTT
TRBD2	few	TRBV20-1	TRBJ2-3	CSARSLLWGGTDTQYF	TGCAGTGCTAGATCCCTTCTCTGGGGAGGGACAGATACGCAGTATTTT
NA	NA	TRBV24-1	TRBJ2-2	CATSDLRRAGELFF	TGTGCCACCAGTGATTTGCGGAGGGCCGGGGAGCTGTTTTTT
NA	many	TRBV24-1	TRBJ2-7	CATSPRASYEQYF	TGTGCCACCAGTCCCCGGGCTTCCTACGAGCAGTACTTC
TRBD1	NA	TRBV3-1	TRBJ1-2	CASSLQTQGASYGYTF	TGTGCCAGCAGCCTCCAGACTCAGGGGGCGAGCTATGGCTACACCTTC
NA	few	TRBV9	TRBJ2-1	CASSVGSTLNEQFF	TGTGCCAGCAGCGTAGGGTCGACTCTAAATGAGCAGTTCTTC
TRBD1	NA	TRBV5-4	TRBJ2-7	CASSWTGLGEQYF	TGTGCCAGCAGCTGGACAGGGTTGGGGGAGCAGTACTTC
NA	NA	TRBV14	TRBJ2-1	CASSRGLLLYNEQFF	TGTGCCAGCAGCCGCGGACTACTACTCTACAATGAGCAGTTCTTC
NA	few	TRBV19	TRBJ1-2	CASTLSEEGRNGYTF	TGTGCCAGTACCCTCTCGGAGGAGGGACGAAATGGCTACACCTTC
TRBD1	NA	TRBV7-2	TRBJ2-7	CASRTQGNGEQYF	TGTGCCAGCAGAACACAGGGGAATGGTGAGCAGTACTTC
TRBD2	NA	TRBV7-2	TRBJ2-7	CASSPPGLAGGEQYF	TGTGCCAGCAGTCCCCCGGGACTAGCGGGAGGTGAGCAGTACTTC
TRBD1	NA	TRBV20-1	TRBJ1-6	CSALKGTGFNSPLHF	TGCAGTGCCCTGAAGGGGACAGGGTTTAATTCACCCCTCCACTTT
NA	few	TRBV20-1	TRBJ1-1	CSARDYGLLNTEAFF	TGCAGTGCTAGAGATTATGGACTGTTGAACACTGAAGCTTTCTTT
TRBD1	NA	TRBV7-8	TRBJ1-1	CASSFSTGGWNTEAFF	TGTGCCAGCAGCTTTTCTACAGGGGGCTGGAACACTGAAGCTTTCTTT
NA	NA	TRBV6-1	TRBJ2-1	CASSAGFYNEQFF	TGTGCCAGCAGCGCTGGGTTTTACAATGAGCAGTTCTTC
NA	NA	TRBV6-1	TRBJ2-3	CASSVTQGGTDTQYF	TGTGCCAGCAGTGTCACCCAGGGTGGCACAGATACGCAGTATTTT
NA	few	TRBV27	TRBJ2-1	CASSGDLLSSYNEQFF	TGTGCCAGCAGTGGGGACCTCCTCAGCTCCTACAATGAGCAGTTCTTC
TRBD1	once	TRBV7-2	TRBJ1-2	CASSLQGRAGGAGGYTF	TGTGCCAGCAGCTTGCAGGGTAGGGCAGGGGGCGCTGGTGGCTACACCTTC
TRBD2	NA	TRBV20-1	TRBJ2-5	CSAGHSGRALETQYF	TGCAGTGCGGGACATAGCGGGAGGGCCCTTGAGACCCAGTACTTC
TRBD1	many	TRBV15	TRBJ1-5	CATSGRQGGGQPQHF	TGTGCCACCAGCGGAAGACAGGGGGGCGGTCAGCCCCAGCATTTT
NA	NA	TRBV7-2	TRBJ2-6	CASWAGANVLTF	TGTGCCAGTTGGGCTGGGGCCAACGTCCTGACTTTC
NA	NA	TRBV5-1	TRBJ2-7	CASSPRGVEQYF	TGCGCCAGCAGTCCCAGGGGAGTCGAGCAGTACTTC
TRBD2	few	TRBV9	TRBJ2-3	CASSVGASGYTDTQYF	TGTGCCAGCAGCGTAGGGGCTAGCGGTTACACAGATACGCAGTATTTT
NA	few	TRBV5-1	TRBJ2-1	CASSLEIRHNEQFF	TGCGCCAGCAGCTTGGAAATACGTCACAATGAGCAGTTCTTC
NA	few	TRBV11-2	TRBJ1-4	CASSLASDIKKLFF	TGTGCCAGCAGCTTGGCTAGCGATATAAAAAAACTGTTTTTT
TRBD1	many	TRBV5-1	TRBJ2-3	CASSLQGDTQYF	TGTGCCAGCAGTTTACAGGGGGATACGCAGTATTTT
NA	many	TRBV5-1	TRBJ2-2	CASSLALGSTGELFF	TGCGCCAGCAGCTTGGCCCTGGGGAGCACCGGGGAGCTGTTTTTT
NA	few	TRBV6-1	TRBJ2-7	CASNIGRYGLEQYF	TGTGCCAGCAACATAGGACGTTATGGACTCGAGCAGTACTTC
TRBD1	many	TRBV7-9	TRBJ2-1	CASSTRQGERDEQFF	TGTGCCAGCAGCACTCGACAGGGGGAGAGGGATGAGCAGTTCTTC
NA	NA	TRBV7-9	TRBJ2-2	CASSLNFGELFF	TGTGCCAGCAGCTTAAACTTCGGGGAGCTGTTTTTT
NA	few	TRBV12-3/TRBV12-4	TRBJ2-2	CASSFLAIGELFF	TGTGCCAGCAGTTTCCTAGCGATCGGGGAGCTGTTTTTT
NA	once	TRBV20-1	TRBJ1-5	CSAWEDPNQPQHF	TGCAGTGCTTGGGAGGACCCCAATCAGCCCCAGCATTTT
TRBD2	few	TRBV5-1	TRBJ2-1	CASSAGFLAGGYNEQFF	TGCGCCAGCAGCGCTGGCTTCCTAGCGGGGGGCTACAATGAGCAGTTCTTC
TRBD1	NA	TRBV4-3	TRBJ2-7	CASSPGRQGVSYEQYF	TGCGCCAGCAGCCCGGGGAGACAGGGGGTCTCCTACGAGCAGTACTTC
NA	NA	TRBV28	TRBJ2-4	CASSVGMGIAKNIQYF	TGTGCCAGCAGTGTAGGGATGGGGATAGCCAAAAACATTCAGTACTTC
NA	NA	TRBV27	TRBJ1-3	CASAKLTSGNTIYF	TGTGCCAGCGCAAAGTTGACCTCTGGAAACACCATATATTTT
TRBD1	NA	TRBV2	TRBJ1-5	CASRGGQGGNQPQHF	TGTGCCAGCAGAGGAGGACAGGGTGGCAATCAGCCCCAGCATTTT
NA	NA	TRBV4-1	TRBJ2-7	CASSQEVPTTASYEQYF	TGCGCCAGCAGCCAAGAGGTCCCCACGACAGCCTCCTACGAGCAGTACTTC
NA	NA	TRBV6-2/TRBV6-3	TRBJ2-7	CASSTWGGLSEQYF	TGTGCCAGCAGTACCTGGGGAGGACTCTCCGAGCAGTACTTC
NA	NA	TRBV20-1	TRBJ1-6	CSARDPGGSPLHF	TGCAGTGCTAGAGATCCGGGGGGTTCACCCCTCCACTTT
NA	NA	TRBV10-3	TRBJ2-5	CAIGDGTSQETQYF	TGTGCCATCGGGGACGGAACTAGCCAAGAGACCCAGTACTTC
NA	few	TRBV10-3	TRBJ2-5	CAISESVGLVQETQYF	TGTGCCATCAGTGAGTCGGTGGGTTTGGTCCAAGAGACCCAGTACTTC
TRBD1	few	TRBV20-1	TRBJ1-6	CSAKGQEMGEITSPLHF	TGCAGTGCTAAAGGACAGGAGATGGGGGAGATCACTTCACCCCTCCACTTT
NA	many	TRBV5-1	TRBJ2-7	CASSPGTSTEQYF	TGCGCCAGCAGCCCCGGCACTAGCACCGAGCAGTACTTC
TRBD2	few	TRBV4-3	TRBJ2-1	CASSRIGTSVSSYNEQFF	TGCGCCAGCAGCAGGATTGGGACTAGCGTGAGCTCCTACAATGAGCAGTTCTTC
NA	few	TRBV19	TRBJ1-2	CASSIYTRGDYGYTF	TGTGCCAGTAGTATCTACACCAGGGGTGACTATGGCTACACCTTC
NA	NA	TRBV9	TRBJ1-2	CASSPRGAVNYGYTF	TGTGCCAGCAGCCCTCGAGGGGCAGTCAACTATGGCTACACCTTC
TRBD1	NA	TRBV5-5	TRBJ2-5	CASSYTGGAETQYF	TGTGCCAGCAGCTACACAGGGGGCGCGGAGACCCAGTACTTC
NA	NA	TRBV7-2	TRBJ1-3	CASSLVLLGNTIYF	TGTGCCAGCAGCTTGGTCCTCTTGGGAAACACCATATATTTT
TRBD1	few	TRBV28	TRBJ1-5	CASSKRVQGEQPQHF	TGTGCCAGCAGTAAACGGGTCCAGGGGGAACAGCCCCAGCATTTT